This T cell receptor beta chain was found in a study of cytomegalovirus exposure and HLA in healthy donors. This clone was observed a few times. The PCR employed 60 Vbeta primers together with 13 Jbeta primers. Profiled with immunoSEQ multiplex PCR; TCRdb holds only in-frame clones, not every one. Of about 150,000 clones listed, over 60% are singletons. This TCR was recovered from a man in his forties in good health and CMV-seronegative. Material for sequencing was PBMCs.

The CDR3 coding sequence is TGTGCCAGCAGTTACTCGTCGATGAGTAACTATGGCTACACCTTC. This sequence encodes CASSYSSMSNYGYTF. The chain combines TRBV7-2 with TRBJ1-2; D not certain. The CDR3 spans 15 residues. Germline V gene lookup returns CDR1 SGHTA and CDR2 FQGNSA. V was cut by 6 bases and J by 1 base, with 15 bases left in between. Complete variable domain (other parts from reference TRBV7-2 and TRBJ1-2): GAGVSQSPSNKVTEKGKDVELRCDPISGHTALYWYRQSLGQGLEFLIYFQGNSAPDKSGLPSDRFSAERTGGSVSTLTIQRTQQEDSAVYLCASSYSSMSNYGYTFGSGTRLTVV.